The clone carrying this T cell receptor beta chain was observed many times. The junction departs from the called germline gene at one end, perhaps through a read error. In TCRdb, the RT-PCR reads were re-called with MiXCR into one record per CDR3 protein. The table lists approximately 720,000 distinct CDR3 sequences, 14% of them singletons. The CDR3 extends over 14 amino acids. Germline lookup yields CDR1 SSHAT and CDR2 FNYEAQ (reference sequence). The V call is TRBV7-7, the J call TRBJ2-5; the match to TRBD1 covers 7 bases. The clonotype originates from a female donor in good health, serving as a healthy control. Source material: memory CD4+ T cells from blood. CDR3 in DNA: TGTGCTAGCAGCCAAAGCAGAGGGGGCGAGACCCAGTACTTC. It translates to CASSQSRGGETQYF.